Here is one T cell receptor (beta chain) with its context. Germline CDR1 and CDR2: MDHEN and SYDVKM. V was clipped by 5 bases and J by 6 bases; unmatched bases: 4. The CDR3 loop spans 12 amino acids. Some clones are missing from TCRdb's copy, which holds only in-frame ones; the method was immunoSEQ multiplex PCR. The sample consists of 130,000 or so clones, around 84% of them appearing once. The entry originates in a study of T cell responses to AZD1222 COVID-19 vaccine. Sequencing used peripheral blood, obtained on day 0 of AZD1222 vaccination. The sequence came from an adult in good health. V gene TRBV28 combines with J gene TRBJ2-7; TRBD1 matches 7 bases. CDR3 DNA: TGTGCCAGCAGTCAACAGGGGCCCGAGCAGTACTTC. Translation gives CASSQQGPEQYF. The variable domain in full, completed from reference TRBV28 and TRBJ2-7, reads DVKVTQSSRYLVKRTGEKVFLECVQDMDHENMFWYRQDPGLGLRLIYFSYDVKMKEKGDIPEGYSVSREKKERFSLILESASTNQTSMYLCASSQQGPEQYFGPGTRLTVT.